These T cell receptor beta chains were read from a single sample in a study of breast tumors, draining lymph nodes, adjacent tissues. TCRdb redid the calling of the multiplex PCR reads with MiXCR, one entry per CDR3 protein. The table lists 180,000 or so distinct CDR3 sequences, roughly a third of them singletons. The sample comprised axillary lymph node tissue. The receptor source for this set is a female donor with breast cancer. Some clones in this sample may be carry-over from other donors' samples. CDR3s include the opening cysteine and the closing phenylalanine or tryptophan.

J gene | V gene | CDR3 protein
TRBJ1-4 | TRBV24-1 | CATSPTNRGPSERKLFF
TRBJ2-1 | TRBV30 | CAWTKIIYNEQFF
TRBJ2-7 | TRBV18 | CASSPLAGTVLYEQYF
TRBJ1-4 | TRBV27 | CASSPRWATNEKLFF
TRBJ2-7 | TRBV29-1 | CSVRDIPRQSEQYF
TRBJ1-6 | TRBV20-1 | CSASSSDSPLHF
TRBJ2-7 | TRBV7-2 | CASSPLGAEQYF
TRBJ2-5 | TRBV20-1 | CSASPSGGYQETQYF
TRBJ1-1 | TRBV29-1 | CSVEGVRTANTEAFF
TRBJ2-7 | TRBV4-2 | CASSQDSFYEQYF
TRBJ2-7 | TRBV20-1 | CSAPSQSTVKQYF
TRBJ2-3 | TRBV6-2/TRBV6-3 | CASSRGLSPDTQYF
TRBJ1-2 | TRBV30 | CAWSYGTGHYGYTF
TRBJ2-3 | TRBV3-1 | CASSRGPRTDTQYF
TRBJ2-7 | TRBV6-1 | CASRGLLEAYEQYF
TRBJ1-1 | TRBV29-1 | CSVTGQGNTEAFF
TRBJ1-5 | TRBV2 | CASVFTGVGAGQPQHF
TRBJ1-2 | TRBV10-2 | CASRDGTAGGYTF
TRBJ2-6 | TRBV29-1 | CSVEKGTGANVLTF
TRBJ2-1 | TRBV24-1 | CATSDRIPFAGANEEFF
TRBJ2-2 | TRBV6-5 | CASRKESETNTGELFF
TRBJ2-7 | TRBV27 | CASSLSMLGQGTYEQYF
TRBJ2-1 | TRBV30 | CAWSVREGAYNEQFF
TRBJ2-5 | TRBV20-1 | CSARPIAPRETQYF